Listed here are 18 T cell receptor beta chains from one sample, sequenced in a study of CD8+CD57+ T cells in acquired aplastic anemia. The TCR beta profiling, which covered VDJ combination and CDR3 sequence, was carried out using genomic DNA as the template. MiXCR, run by TCRdb on the reads, gives a single entry per CDR3 protein. Of over 35,000 distinct CDR3 sequences in the sample, about two thirds were seen once. Material: sorted CD4+, CD8+, or CD8+CD57+ T cells (not recorded which) from PBMCs. All receptors derive from a human donor in good health, serving as a control.

The chain recombines TRBV9 with TRBJ1-6; 7 bases agree with TRBD1. The length of the CDR3 is 14 residues. CDR1 and CDR2 (germline): SGDLS, YYNGEE. The junction had 4 bases not matched to a gene; V was cut back by 3 bases and J by 7 bases. The CDR3 DNA reads TGTGCCAGCAGCGAAACAGGGGACAATTCACCCCTCCACTTT. The encoded protein is CASSETGDNSPLHF.

This rearrangement joins TRBV7-2 to TRBJ1-4; 7 positions agree with TRBD1. Germline CDR1 SGHTA, CDR2 FQGNSA. The CDR3 contains 15 residues. V was clipped by 4 bases and J by 5 bases; unmatched bases: 7. CDR3 sequence: CASSSWDSENEKLFF. The CDR3 coding sequence is TGTGCCAGCAGCTCGTGGGACAGCGAGAATGAAAAACTGTTTTTT.

Only one count was recorded for this clonotype. The junction differs from germline at one of its ends, possibly a read error. The genes are TRBV25-1 and TRBJ2-7; 7 positions agree with TRBD2. Germline values: CDR1 MGHDK, CDR2 SYGVNS. The CDR3 is 15 residues long. The DNA for the CDR3 is TGCGCCAGCAGCCAAGAGAAGCGGGGTTCCTACGAGCAGTACTTC. Its protein is CASSQEKRGSYEQYF.

The rearrangement links TRBV15 to TRBJ1-5; D unclear. The CDR3 loop spans 18 amino acids. The V gene's germline CDR1 is LNHNV and CDR2 YYDKDF (reference sequence). V lost 4 bases to trimming and J lost 2 bases, with 21 bases between them. Here the CDR3 reads CATSKEYSLLSGNQPQHF. CDR3 in DNA: TGTGCCACCAGCAAAGAATACAGCCTCCTCTCGGGCAATCAGCCCCAGCATTTT.

The chain couples TRBV15 to TRBJ2-7; the D is unclear. V lost 4 bases to trimming and J lost 5 bases, with 12 bases between them. This CDR3 region has 13 residues. Germline V gives CDR1 LNHNV, CDR2 YYDKDF (reference sequence). In DNA form, the CDR3 reads TGTGCCACCAGCATACCCACGAAAAACGAGCAGTACTTC. This sequence encodes CATSIPTKNEQYF.

J is TRBJ1-6 and V is TRBV19; 8 bases fit TRBD1. J gave up 10 bases and V 5 bases, and 13 bases lay outside the gene matches. Per germline, CDR1 LNHDA and CDR2 SQIVND (reference sequence). The CDR3 sequence is 16 residues long. For the CDR3, the DNA is TGTGCCAGTAGTTTGCTTGGTACAGGGGGTAGATCACCCCTCCACTTT. This codes for CASSLLGTGGRSPLHF.

The V call is TRBV7-9, the J call TRBJ2-5; 7 bases are shared with TRBD1. This CDR3 spans 15 amino acids. Germline CDR1 and CDR2: SEHNR and FQNEAQ (reference sequence). V gave up 5 bases and J gave up 3 bases; unmatched junction bases: 9. The CDR3 region has the DNA TGTGCCAGCAGCCCCGGAGACAGGGTCAAAGAGACCCAGTACTTC. Translated, it gives CASSPGDRVKETQYF.

The chain combines TRBV2 with TRBJ2-1, with 7 bases fitting TRBD1. This CDR3 has 15 amino acids. CDR1 and CDR2 (germline): SNHLY, FYNNEI. The V and J ends lost 6 bases and 7 bases, in that order; junction bases with no gene match: 12. The CDR3: CASRSPRDSANEQFF. For the CDR3, the DNA is TGTGCCAGCAGGTCCCCCAGGGACAGTGCTAATGAGCAGTTCTTC.

The chain links TRBV15 to TRBJ1-3; D remains ambiguous. Germline loops: CDR1 LNHNV, CDR2 YYDKDF (reference sequence). The CDR3 sequence is 15 residues long. V was pared by 0 bases and J by 4 bases, with 10 bases between. The CDR3, as DNA: TGTGCCACCAGCAGAGATATCACAATAGGAAACACCATATATTTT. It is translated as CATSRDITIGNTIYF.

The chain joins TRBV2 to TRBJ1-4; 8 bases line up with TRBD1. The trim removed 6 bases at V and 12 bases at J, leaving 9 bases unmatched. CDR1 and CDR2 (germline): SNHLY, FYNNEI. This CDR3 comprises 13 residues. This chain's CDR3 is CASRRDRTLELFF. CDR3 nucleotides: TGTGCCAGCAGGCGGGACAGGACACTGGAACTGTTTTTT.

This clonotype came up once. The chain joins TRBV9 to TRBJ1-1; D possibly corresponds to TRBD1 (5 bases). This CDR3 spans 14 amino acids. V lost 2 bases and J 4 bases, leaving 12 bases between the germline ends. CDR1 is SGDLS and CDR2 is YYNGEE in the germline V gene. The CDR3 protein is CASSVSRGSTEAFF. CDR3 sequence (DNA): TGTGCCAGCAGCGTTTCTAGGGGTAGCACTGAAGCTTTCTTT. Looking up the rest from reference TRBV9 and TRBJ1-1 gives the full variable domain: DSGVTQTPKHLITATGQRVTLRCSPRSGDLSVYWYQQSLDQGLQFLIQYYNGEERAKGNILERFSAQQFPDLHSELNLSSLELGDSALYFCASSVSRGSTEAFFGQGTRLTVV.

On this clonotype: Lacking the conserved final phenylalanine or tryptophan, this CDR3 likely reflects a read error. No DNA is shown, since the ends of the CDR3 on it are uncertain; the CDR3 is the one TCRdb lists. V usage is TRBV29-1 and J usage is TRBJ1-2; whether TRBD1, the table's D call, matches the DNA was not checked. Germline-derived CDR1 and CDR2 are SQVTM and ANQGSEA. Including both end residues, the CDR3 is 11 amino acids long. The CDR3 region is CSVPGQGLGGL.

The sample holds many counts of this clonotype. The gene calls are TRBV30 and TRBJ2-5, with a weak D call TRBD2 (6 bases). CDR3 size: 15 residues. The ends were cut back, 2 bases at V and 1 base at J, with 14 bases in the middle. CDR1 is GTSNPN and CDR2 is SVGIG in the germline V gene (reference sequence). CDR3 DNA sequence: TGTGCCTGGAGTCCCACCGGGGACTTCCAAGAGACCCAGTACTTC. It yields the protein CAWSPTGDFQETQYF.

This rearrangement joins TRBV19 to TRBJ2-5; D perhaps matches TRBD2 (6 bases). The CDR3 runs to 13 residues. Looked up from germline, CDR1 is LNHDA and CDR2 is SQIVND (reference sequence). Trimming took off 4 bases at V and 1 base at J, with 7 bases between the two ends. DNA for the CDR3: TGTGCCAGTAGTAGCGGGGTCCAAGAGACCCAGTACTTC. Translating it yields CASSSGVQETQYF.

This chain connects TRBV25-1 to TRBJ2-7; 7 bases line up with TRBD1. The J segment lost 2 bases and the V segment lost 3 bases, leaving 13 bases of the junction unmatched. The CDR3 length is 17 residues. Germline CDR1 is MGHDK and CDR2 is SYGVNS. The CDR3 coding sequence is TGTGCCAGCAGTGACCGCCTGAAGACAGGGAATACCTACGAGCAGTACTTC. Encoded protein: CASSDRLKTGNTYEQYF.

This sequence joins TRBV29-1 and TRBJ1-2; D is uncertain. Germline V gene sequence: CDR1 SQVTM, CDR2 ANQGSEA. Trimming left V 7 bases short and J 2 bases short, with 11 bases between. This CDR3 spans 12 amino acids. CDR3 DNA sequence: TGCAGCGGGGCGGACGGCAACTATGGCTACACCTTC. Translation gives CSGADGNYGYTF. Full variable domain (rest looked up from reference TRBV29-1 and TRBJ1-2): SAVISQKPSRDICQRGTSLTIQCQVDSQVTMMFWYRQQPGQSLTLIATANQGSEATYESGFVIDKFPISRPNLTFSTLTVSNMSPEDSSIYLCSGADGNYGYTFGSGTRLTVV.

In its sample, this clonotype was seen once. This chain joins TRBV7-6 and TRBJ1-6, with D uncertain. The CDR3 has 14 amino acids. Germline lookup yields CDR1 SGHVS and CDR2 FNYEAQ. V dropped 1 base and J dropped 9 bases, with 10 bases sitting between them. The CDR3 DNA is TGTGCCAGCAGCTTAGGGGCCAGTAGTTCACCCCTCCACTTT. Protein sequence: CASSLGASSSPLHF.

V is TRBV20-1 and J is TRBJ1-1; D is uncertain. Germline V gene lookup returns CDR1 DFQATT and CDR2 SNEGSKA (reference sequence). The CDR3 totals 13 residues. V was clipped by 6 bases and J by 4 bases, with 15 bases between them. The CDR3 coding sequence is TGCAGTGCCAGTCCCCGATCGAGCACTGAAGCTTTCTTT. The encoded protein is CSASPRSSTEAFF.